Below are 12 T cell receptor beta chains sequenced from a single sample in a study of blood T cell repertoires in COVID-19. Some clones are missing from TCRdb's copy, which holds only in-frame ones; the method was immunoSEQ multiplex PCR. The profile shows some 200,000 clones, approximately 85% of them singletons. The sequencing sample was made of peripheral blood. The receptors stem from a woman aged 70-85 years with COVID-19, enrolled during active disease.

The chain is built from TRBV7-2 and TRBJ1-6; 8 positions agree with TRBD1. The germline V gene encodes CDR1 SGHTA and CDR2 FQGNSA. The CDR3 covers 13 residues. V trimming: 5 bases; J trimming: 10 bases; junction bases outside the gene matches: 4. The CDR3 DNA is TGTGCCAGCAGCACTGACAGGGGCTCACCCCTCCACTTT. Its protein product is CASSTDRGSPLHF.

The CDR3 loop reads CASSSRVNQNTEAFF. Here the CDR3 DNA reads TGTGCCAGCAGCTCCAGGGTCAACCAGAACACTGAAGCTTTCTTT. The J gene is TRBJ1-1, the V gene TRBV11-2, with TRBD1 as a possible D gene (5 bases). This CDR3 has 15 amino acids. In germline, CDR1 is SGHAT, CDR2 FQNNGV. Between the trimmed V and J ends, which lost 4 bases and 1 base, there was a span of 13 bases. Full variable domain (remainder filled in from reference TRBV11-2 and TRBJ1-1): EAGVAQSPRYKIIEKRQSVAFWCNPISGHATLYWYQQILGQGPKLLIQFQNNGVVDDSQLPKDRFSAERLKGVDSTLKIQPAKLEDSAVYLCASSSRVNQNTEAFFGQGTRLTVV.

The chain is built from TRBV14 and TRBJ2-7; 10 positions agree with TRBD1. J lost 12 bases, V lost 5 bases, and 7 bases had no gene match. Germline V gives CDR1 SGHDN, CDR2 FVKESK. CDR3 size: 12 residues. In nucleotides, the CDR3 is TGTGCCAGCAGCACCGGGACAGGGGCCCCGTACTTC. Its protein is CASSTGTGAPYF. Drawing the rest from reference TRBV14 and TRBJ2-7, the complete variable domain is EAGVTQFPSHSVIEKGQTVTLRCDPISGHDNLYWYRRVMGKEIKFLLHFVKESKQDESGMPNNRFLAERTGGTYSTLKVQPAELEDSGVYFCASSTGTGAPYFGPGTRLTVT.

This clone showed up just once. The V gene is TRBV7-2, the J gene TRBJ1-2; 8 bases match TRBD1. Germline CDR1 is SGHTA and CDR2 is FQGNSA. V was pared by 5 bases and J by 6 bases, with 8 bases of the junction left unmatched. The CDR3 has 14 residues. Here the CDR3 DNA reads TGTGCCAGCAGCCAATCGACAGGGGTGGATGGCTACACCTTC. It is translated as CASSQSTGVDGYTF.

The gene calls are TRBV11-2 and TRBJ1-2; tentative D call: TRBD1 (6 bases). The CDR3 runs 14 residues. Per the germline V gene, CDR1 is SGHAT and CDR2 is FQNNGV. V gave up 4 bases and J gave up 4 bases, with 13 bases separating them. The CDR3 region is CASSSYGQIYGYTF. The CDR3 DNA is TGTGCCAGCAGCTCCTACGGACAGATCTATGGCTACACCTTC.

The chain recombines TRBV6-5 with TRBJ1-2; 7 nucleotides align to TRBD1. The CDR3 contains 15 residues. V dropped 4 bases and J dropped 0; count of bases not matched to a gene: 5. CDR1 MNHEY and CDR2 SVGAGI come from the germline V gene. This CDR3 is CASSSGTVPNYGYTF. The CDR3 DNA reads TGTGCCAGCAGTTCCGGGACAGTGCCTAACTATGGCTACACCTTC.

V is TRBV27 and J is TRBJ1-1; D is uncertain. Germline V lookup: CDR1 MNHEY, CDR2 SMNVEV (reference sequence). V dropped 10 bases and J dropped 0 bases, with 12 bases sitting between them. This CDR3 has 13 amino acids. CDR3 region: CATRGQVNTEAFF. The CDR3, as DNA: TGTGCCACCCGGGGTCAGGTGAACACTGAAGCTTTCTTT.

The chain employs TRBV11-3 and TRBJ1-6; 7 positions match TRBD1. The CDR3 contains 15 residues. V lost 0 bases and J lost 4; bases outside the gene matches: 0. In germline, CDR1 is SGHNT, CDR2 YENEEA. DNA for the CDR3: TGTGCCAGCAGCTTAGAGACAGGGTATAATTCACCCCTCCACTTT. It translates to CASSLETGYNSPLHF. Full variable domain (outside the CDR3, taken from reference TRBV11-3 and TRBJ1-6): EAGVVQSPRYKIIEKKQPVAFWCNPISGHNTLYWYLQNLGQGPELLIRYENEEAVDDSQLPKDRFSAERLKGVDSTLKIQPAELGDSAVYLCASSLETGYNSPLHFGNGTRLTVT.

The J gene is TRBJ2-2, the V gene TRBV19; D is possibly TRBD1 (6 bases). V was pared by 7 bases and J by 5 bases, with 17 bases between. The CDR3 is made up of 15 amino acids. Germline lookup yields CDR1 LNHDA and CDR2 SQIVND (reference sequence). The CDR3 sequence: CASTKRTAETGELFF. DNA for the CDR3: TGTGCCAGTACCAAGCGGACAGCTGAAACCGGGGAGCTGTTTTTT.

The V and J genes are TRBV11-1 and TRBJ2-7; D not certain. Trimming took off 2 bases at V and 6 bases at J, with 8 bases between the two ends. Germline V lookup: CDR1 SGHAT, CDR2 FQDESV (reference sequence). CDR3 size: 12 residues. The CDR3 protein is CASSLQVREQYF. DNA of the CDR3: TGTGCCAGCAGCTTACAGGTCCGCGAGCAGTACTTC.

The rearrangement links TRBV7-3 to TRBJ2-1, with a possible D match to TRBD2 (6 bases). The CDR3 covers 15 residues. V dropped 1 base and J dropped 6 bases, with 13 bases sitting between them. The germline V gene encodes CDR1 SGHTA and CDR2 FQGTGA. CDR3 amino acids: CASSLISGTSNEQFF. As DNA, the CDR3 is TGTGCCAGCAGCTTAATATCTGGGACTTCCAATGAGCAGTTCTTC.

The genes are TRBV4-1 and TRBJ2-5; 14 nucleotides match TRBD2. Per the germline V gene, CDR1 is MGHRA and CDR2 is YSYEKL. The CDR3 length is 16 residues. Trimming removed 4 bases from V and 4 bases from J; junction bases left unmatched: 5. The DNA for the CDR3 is TGCGCCAGCAGCCGTGGACTAGCGGGGGGTACAGAGACCCAGTACTTC. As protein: CASSRGLAGGTETQYF.